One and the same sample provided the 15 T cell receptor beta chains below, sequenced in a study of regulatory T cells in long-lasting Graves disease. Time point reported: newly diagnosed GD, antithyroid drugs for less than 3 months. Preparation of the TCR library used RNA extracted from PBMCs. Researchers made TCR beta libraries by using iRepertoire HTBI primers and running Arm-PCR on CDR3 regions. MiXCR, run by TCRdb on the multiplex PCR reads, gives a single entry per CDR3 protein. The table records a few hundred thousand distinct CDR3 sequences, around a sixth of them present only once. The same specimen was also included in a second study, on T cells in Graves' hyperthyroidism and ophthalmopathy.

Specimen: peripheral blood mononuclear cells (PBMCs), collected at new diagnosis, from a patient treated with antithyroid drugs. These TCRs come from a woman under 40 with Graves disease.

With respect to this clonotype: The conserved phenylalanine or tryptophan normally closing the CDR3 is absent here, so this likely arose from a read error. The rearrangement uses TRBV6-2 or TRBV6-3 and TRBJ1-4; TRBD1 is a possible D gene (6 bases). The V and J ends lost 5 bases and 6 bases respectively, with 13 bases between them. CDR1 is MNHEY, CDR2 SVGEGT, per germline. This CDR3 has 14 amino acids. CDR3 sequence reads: CASSLGGGDEKLFL. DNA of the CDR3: TGTGCCAGCAGTCTAGGGGGTGGCGATGAAAAACTGTTTCTT.

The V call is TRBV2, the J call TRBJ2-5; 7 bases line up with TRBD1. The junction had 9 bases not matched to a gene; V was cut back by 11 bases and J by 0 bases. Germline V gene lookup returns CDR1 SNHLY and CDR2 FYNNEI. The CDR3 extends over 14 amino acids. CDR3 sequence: CAERQGEYQETQYF. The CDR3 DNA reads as TGTGCCGAACGACAGGGAGAGTACCAAGAGACCCAGTACTTC.

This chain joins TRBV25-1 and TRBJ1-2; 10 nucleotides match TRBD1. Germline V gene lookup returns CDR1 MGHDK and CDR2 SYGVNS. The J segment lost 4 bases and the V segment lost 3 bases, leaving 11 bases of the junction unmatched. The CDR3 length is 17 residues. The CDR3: CASSDQAGTGVLYGYTF. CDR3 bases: TGTGCCAGCAGTGACCAGGCCGGGACAGGGGTACTCTATGGCTACACCTTC.

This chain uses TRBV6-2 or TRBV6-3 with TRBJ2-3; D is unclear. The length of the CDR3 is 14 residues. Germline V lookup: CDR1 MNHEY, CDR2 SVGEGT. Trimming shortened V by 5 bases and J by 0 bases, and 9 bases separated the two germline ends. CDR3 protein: CASSDGASTDTQYF. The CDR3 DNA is TGTGCCAGCAGTGATGGAGCTAGCACAGATACGCAGTATTTT.

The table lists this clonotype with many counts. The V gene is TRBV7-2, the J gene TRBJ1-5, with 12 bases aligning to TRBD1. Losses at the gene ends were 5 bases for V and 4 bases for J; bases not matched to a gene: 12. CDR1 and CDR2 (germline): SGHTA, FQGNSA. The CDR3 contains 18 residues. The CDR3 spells CASSPQPGTGGRNQPQHF. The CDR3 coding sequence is TGTGCCAGCAGCCCACAACCCGGGACAGGGGGCAGGAATCAGCCCCAGCATTTT.

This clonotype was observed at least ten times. The CDR3 DNA is TGTGCCAGCTCACCACGGCAGCCCCAAGAGACCCAGTACTTC. Translating it yields CASSPRQPQETQYF. V and J are TRBV18 and TRBJ2-5, with D hard to call. V shed 1 base and J shed 1 base, with 7 bases lying between them. Looked up from germline, CDR1 is KGHSH and CDR2 is LQKENI. There are 14 residues in the CDR3. The full variable domain, rest sourced from reference TRBV18 and TRBJ2-5, is NAGVMQNPRHLVRRRGQEARLRCSPMKGHSHVYWYRQLPEEGLKFMVYLQKENIIDESGMPKERFSAEFPKEGPSILRIQQVVRGDSAAYFCASSPRQPQETQYFGPGTRLLVL.

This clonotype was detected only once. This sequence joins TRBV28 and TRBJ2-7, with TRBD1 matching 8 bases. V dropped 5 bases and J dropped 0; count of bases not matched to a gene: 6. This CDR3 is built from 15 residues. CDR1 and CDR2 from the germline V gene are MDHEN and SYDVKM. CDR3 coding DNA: TGTGCCAGCAGTGTCTCGGACAGGGTCTCCTACGAGCAGTACTTC. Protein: CASSVSDRVSYEQYF.

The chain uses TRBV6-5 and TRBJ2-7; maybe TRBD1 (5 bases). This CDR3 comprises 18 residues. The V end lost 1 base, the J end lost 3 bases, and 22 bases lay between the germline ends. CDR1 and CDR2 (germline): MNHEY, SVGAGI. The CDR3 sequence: CASSYLTTIGPRGYEQYF. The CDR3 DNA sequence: TGTGCCAGCAGTTACTTGACGACAATAGGGCCAAGGGGCTACGAGCAGTACTTC.

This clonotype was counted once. The CDR3 sequence: CASSLTGGPYNEQFF. DNA of the CDR3: TGTGCCAGCAGCTTAACGGGAGGTCCCTACAATGAGCAGTTCTTC. The chain recombines TRBV7-3 with TRBJ2-1, with D possibly matching TRBD2 (6 bases). The CDR3 contains 15 residues. The germline V and J ends were trimmed by 0 bases and 2 bases, with 8 bases remaining between them. Germline assignment: CDR1 SGHTA and CDR2 FQGTGA.

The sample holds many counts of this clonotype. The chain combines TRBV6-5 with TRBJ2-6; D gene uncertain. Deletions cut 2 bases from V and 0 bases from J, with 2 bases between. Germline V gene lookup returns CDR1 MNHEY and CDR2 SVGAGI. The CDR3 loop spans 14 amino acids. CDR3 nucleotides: TGTGCCAGCAGTTACCTCTCTGGGGCCAACGTCCTGACTTTC. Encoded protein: CASSYLSGANVLTF.

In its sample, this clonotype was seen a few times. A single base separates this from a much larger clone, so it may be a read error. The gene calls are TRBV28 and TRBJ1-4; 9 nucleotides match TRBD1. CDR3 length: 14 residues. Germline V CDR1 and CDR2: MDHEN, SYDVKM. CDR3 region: CASARDRANERLFF. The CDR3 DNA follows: TGTGCCAGCGCCCGGGACAGGGCAAATGAAAGACTGTTTTTT.

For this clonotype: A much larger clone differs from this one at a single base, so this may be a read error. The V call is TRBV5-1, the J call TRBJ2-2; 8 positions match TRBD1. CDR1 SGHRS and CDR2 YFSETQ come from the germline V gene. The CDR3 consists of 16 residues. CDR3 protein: CASSRQGAPNAGELFF. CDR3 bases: TGCGCCAGCAGCCGCCAGGGGGCTCCGAACGCCGGGGAGCTGTTTTTT.

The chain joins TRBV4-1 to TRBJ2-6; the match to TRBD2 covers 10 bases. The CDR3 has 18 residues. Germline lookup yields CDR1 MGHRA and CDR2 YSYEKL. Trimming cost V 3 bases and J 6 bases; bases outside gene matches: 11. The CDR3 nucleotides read TGCGCCAGCAGCCAGTTCGGGACTAGCGTTCTGGTGGCCAACGTCCTGACTTTC. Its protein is CASSQFGTSVLVANVLTF.

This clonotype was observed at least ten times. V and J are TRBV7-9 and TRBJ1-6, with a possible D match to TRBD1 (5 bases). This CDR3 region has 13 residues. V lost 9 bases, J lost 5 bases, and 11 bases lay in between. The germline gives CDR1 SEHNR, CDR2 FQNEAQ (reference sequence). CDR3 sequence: CASRGGNNSPLHF. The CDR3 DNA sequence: TGTGCCAGTAGGGGTGGGAATAATTCACCCCTCCACTTT.

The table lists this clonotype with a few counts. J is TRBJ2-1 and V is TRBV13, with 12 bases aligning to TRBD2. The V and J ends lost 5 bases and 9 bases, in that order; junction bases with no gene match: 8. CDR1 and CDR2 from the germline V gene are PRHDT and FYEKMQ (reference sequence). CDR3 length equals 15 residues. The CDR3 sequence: CASSDPSGGAIEQFF. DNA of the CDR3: TGTGCCAGCAGCGACCCTAGCGGGGGGGCAATTGAGCAGTTCTTC.